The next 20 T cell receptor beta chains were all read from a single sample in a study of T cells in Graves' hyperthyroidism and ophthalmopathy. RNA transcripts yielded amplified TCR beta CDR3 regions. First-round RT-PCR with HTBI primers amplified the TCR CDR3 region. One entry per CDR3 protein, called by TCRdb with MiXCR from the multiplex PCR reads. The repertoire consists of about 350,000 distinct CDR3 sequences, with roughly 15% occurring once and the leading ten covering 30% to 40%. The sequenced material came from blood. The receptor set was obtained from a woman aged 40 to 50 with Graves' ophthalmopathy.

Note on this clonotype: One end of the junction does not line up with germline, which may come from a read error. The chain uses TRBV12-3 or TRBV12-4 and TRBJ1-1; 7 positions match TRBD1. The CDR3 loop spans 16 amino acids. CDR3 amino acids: CASSGDSVPRNTEAFF. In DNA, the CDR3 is TGTGCCAGCAGCGGGGACAGCGTACCACGGAACACTGAAGCTTTCTTC.

Here the CDR3 reads CASSLRAGASSYEQYF. CDR3 coding DNA: TGTGCCAGCAGCTTACGGGCAGGGGCTTCGTCCTACGAGCAGTACTTC. This chain connects TRBV7-9 to TRBJ2-7; weak D call: TRBD1 (6 bases). Germline CDR1 is SEHNR and CDR2 is FQNEAQ (reference sequence). The CDR3 loop spans 16 amino acids. With 2 bases removed from V and 1 base from J, the gap between germline ends came to 15 bases. Using reference TRBV7-9 and TRBJ2-7 for the parts outside the CDR3, the full variable domain is DTGVSQNPRHKITKRGQNVTFRCDPISEHNRLYWYRQTLGQGPEFLTYFQNEAQLEKSRLLSDRFSAERPKGSFSTLEIQRTEQGDSAMYLCASSLRAGASSYEQYFGPGTRLTVT.

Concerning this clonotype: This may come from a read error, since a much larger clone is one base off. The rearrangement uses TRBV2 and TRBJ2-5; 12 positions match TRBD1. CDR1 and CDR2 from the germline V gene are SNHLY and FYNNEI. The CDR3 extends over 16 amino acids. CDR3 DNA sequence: TGTGCCAGCAGCCTCCGGGACAGGGGGCTCCAAGAGACCCAGTGCTTC. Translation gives CASSLRDRGLQETQCF.

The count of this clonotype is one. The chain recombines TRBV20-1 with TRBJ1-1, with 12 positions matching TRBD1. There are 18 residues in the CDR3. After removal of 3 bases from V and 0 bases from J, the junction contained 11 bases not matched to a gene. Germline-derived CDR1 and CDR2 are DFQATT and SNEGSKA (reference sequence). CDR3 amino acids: CSARRRDRGPPVNTEAFF. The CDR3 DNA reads TGCAGTGCTAGGCGGAGGGACAGGGGGCCCCCCGTGAACACTGAAGCTTTCTTT.

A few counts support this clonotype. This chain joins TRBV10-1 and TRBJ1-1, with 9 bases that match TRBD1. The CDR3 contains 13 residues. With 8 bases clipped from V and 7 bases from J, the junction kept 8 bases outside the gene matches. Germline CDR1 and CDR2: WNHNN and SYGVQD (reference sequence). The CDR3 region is CASARDREGEAFF. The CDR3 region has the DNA TGCGCCAGCGCCCGGGACAGGGAAGGTGAAGCTTTCTTT.

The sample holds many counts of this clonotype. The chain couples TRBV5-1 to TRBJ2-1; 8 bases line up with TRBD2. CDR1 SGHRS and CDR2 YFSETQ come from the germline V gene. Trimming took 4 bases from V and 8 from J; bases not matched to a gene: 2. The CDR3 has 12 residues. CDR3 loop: CASSISGDEQFF. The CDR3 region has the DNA TGCGCCAGCAGCATTAGCGGGGATGAGCAGTTCTTC.

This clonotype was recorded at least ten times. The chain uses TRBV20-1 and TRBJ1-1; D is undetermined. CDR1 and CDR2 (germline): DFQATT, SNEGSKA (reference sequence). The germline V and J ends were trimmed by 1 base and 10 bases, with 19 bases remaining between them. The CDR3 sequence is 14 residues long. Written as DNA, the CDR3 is TGCAGTGCTAGAGGGACCCCGAATGTAGGAATAGCTTTCTTT. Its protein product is CSARGTPNVGIAFF.

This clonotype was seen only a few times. This CDR3 is CASSVDVEETQYF. The CDR3 nucleotides read TGCGCCAGCAGTGTGGACGTGGAAGAGACCCAGTACTTC. The chain carries TRBV5-1 and TRBJ2-5; D call uncertain. CDR1 is SGHRS, CDR2 YFSETQ, per germline. V lost 5 bases and J lost 3, with 11 bases in between. The CDR3 runs to 13 residues.

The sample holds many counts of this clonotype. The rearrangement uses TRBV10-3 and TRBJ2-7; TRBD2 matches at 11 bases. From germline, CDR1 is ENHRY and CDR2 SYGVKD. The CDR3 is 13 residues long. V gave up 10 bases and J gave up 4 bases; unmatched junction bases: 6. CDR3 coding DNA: TGTGCCACTCGACTAGCGGGACTTTACGAGCAGTACTTC. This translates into CATRLAGLYEQYF.

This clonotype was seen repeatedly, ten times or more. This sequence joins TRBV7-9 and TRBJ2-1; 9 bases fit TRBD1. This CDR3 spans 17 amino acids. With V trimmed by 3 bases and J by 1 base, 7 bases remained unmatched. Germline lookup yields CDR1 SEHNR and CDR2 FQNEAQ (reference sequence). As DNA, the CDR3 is TGTGCCAGCAGCTTTGGACACAGGGGGCTTTCCTACAATGAGCAGTTCTTC. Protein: CASSFGHRGLSYNEQFF.

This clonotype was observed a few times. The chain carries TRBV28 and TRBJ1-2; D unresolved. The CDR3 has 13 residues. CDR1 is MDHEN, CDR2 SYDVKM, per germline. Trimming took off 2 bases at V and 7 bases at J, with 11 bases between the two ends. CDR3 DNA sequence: TGTGCCAGCAGTTTACCCGCCCCGGGTGGCTACACCTTC. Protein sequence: CASSLPAPGGYTF.

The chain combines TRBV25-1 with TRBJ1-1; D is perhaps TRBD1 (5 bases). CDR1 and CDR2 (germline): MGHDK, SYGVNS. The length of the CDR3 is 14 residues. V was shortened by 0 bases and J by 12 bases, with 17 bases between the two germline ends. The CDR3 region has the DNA TGTGCCAGCAGTGAATATATCTCGGGGCAGGTAACTTTCTTT. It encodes CASSEYISGQVTFF.

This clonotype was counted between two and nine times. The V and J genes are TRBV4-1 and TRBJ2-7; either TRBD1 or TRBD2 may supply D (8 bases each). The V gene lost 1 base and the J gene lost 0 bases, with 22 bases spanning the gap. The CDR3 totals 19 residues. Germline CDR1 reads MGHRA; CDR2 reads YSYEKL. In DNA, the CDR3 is TGCGCCAGCAGCCAAGCTGTGGACAGGGTCAGCGGGAGCTCCTACGAGCAGTACTTC. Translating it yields CASSQAVDRVSGSSYEQYF.

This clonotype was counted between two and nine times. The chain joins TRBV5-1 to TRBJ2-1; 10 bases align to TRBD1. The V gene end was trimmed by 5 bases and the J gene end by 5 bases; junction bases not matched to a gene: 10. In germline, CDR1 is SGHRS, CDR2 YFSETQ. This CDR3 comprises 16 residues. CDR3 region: CASRLTGTGVNNEQFF. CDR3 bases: TGCGCCAGCAGACTCACCGGGACAGGGGTTAACAATGAGCAGTTCTTC. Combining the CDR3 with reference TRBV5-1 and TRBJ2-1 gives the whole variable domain KAGVTQTPRYLIKTRGQQVTLSCSPISGHRSVSWYQQTPGQGLQFLFEYFSETQRNKGNFPGRFSGRQFSNSRSEMNVSTLELGDSALYLCASRLTGTGVNNEQFFGPGTRLTVL.

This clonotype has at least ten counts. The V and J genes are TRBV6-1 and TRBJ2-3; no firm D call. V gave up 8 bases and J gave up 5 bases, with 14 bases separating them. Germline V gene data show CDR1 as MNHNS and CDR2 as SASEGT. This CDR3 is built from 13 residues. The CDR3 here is CASGIIPVDTQYF. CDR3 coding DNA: TGTGCCAGCGGAATTATTCCGGTAGATACGCAGTATTTT.

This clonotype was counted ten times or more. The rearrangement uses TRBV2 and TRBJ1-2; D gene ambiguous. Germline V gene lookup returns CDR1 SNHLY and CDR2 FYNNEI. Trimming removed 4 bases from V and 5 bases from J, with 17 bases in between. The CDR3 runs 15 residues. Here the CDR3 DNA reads TGTGCCAGCAGTGCCGACATAACACCCATTTATGGCTACACCTTC. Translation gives CASSADITPIYGYTF.

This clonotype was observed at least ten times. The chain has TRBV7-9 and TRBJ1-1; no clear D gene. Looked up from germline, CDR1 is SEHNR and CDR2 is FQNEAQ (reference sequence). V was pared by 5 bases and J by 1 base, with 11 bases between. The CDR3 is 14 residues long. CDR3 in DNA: TGTGCCAGCAGCCCAACCTTTGCGAACACTGAAGCTTTCTTT. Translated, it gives CASSPTFANTEAFF.

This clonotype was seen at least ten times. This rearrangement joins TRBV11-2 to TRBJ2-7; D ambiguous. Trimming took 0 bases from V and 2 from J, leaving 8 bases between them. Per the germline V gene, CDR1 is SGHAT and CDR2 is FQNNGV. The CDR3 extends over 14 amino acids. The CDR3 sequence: CASSLDPGPYEQYF. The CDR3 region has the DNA TGTGCCAGCAGCTTAGATCCCGGACCCTACGAGCAGTACTTC.

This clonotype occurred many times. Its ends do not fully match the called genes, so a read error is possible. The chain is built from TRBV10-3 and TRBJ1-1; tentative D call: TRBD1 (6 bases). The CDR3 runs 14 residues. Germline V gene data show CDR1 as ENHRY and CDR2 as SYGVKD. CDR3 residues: CATARGGANAEAFF. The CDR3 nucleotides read TGTGCCACAGCTCGAGGGGGGGCGAACGCTGAAGCTTTCTTT.

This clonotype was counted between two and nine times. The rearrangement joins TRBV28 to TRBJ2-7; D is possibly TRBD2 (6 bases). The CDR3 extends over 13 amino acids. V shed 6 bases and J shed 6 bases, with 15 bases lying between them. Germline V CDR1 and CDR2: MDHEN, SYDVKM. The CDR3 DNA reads TGTGCCAGCAGCCCAGTTTTGACTAGCGAGCAGTACTTC. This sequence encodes CASSPVLTSEQYF.